The T cell receptor beta chain under discussion was sequenced for a study of T-cell memory formation after mild COVID-19. V lost 4 bases and J lost 5; bases outside the gene matches: 10. The CDR3 loop spans 18 amino acids. The germline V gene has CDR1 KGHDR and CDR2 SFDVKD. 5'RACE with constant-segment primers built TCRalpha and TCRbeta cDNA libraries with UMIs. MiXCR, applied by TCRdb to the 5' RACE reads, yields one record per CDR3 protein. The sample records 190,000 or so distinct CDR3 sequences, about a fifth being singletons. This clonotype was seen more than once but under ten times. Its target is unknown. Notes on the study in general: Still unconfirmed is whether the second-wave clones peaking on day 37 recognized SARS-CoV-2.

This receptor was obtained from an adult woman who had mild COVID-19 (a few samples of this study predate the infection). Cell type and time point are not known. The gene calls are TRBV24-1 and TRBJ2-2; TRBD1 matches at 12 bases. Sequenced material: PBMCs or a T cell subset sorted from them (not recorded which). DNA for the CDR3: TGTGCCACCAGTGACCGAAGCCGGGACAGGGGGCTAACCGGGGAGCTGTTTTTT. Amino acids: CATSDRSRDRGLTGELFF.